This T cell receptor beta chain was observed in a study of shared clonotypes between healthy human individuals. It was CD45RO-negative cells, positively selected for CCR7, that made up naive CD8 cells, with terminally differentiated effector memory CD45RA+ cells excluded. Using roughly 200 ng DNA, around 30,000 T cell genomes, the sorted-subset replicate PCRs were run. Using immunoSEQ multiplex PCR, the repertoire was profiled, and TCRdb retains in-frame clones only, with some absent. The data hold just over 2,000,000 clones, with about 95% observed a single time. Germline assignment: CDR1 SEHNR and CDR2 FQNEAQ (reference sequence). Trimming removed 5 bases from V and 3 bases from J, with 22 bases in between. The CDR3 spans 17 residues.

The chain uses TRBV7-9 and TRBJ1-1; tentative D call: TRBD1 (5 bases). The specimen was naive CD8+ T cells sorted from blood. This receptor was identified in a man between 18 and 35 years old in good health. CDR3 bases: TGTGCCAGCAGCCCGCCGACAGTATCCGGGGTCGACACTGAAGCTTTCTTT. Its protein is CASSPPTVSGVDTEAFF. Full variable domain (missing parts from reference TRBV7-9 and TRBJ1-1): DTGVSQNPRHKITKRGQNVTFRCDPISEHNRLYWYRQTLGQGPEFLTYFQNEAQLEKSRLLSDRFSAERPKGSFSTLEIQRTEQGDSAMYLCASSPPTVSGVDTEAFFGQGTRLTVV.